This entry features one T cell receptor (beta chain) sequence. These data come from a study of blood T cell repertoires in COVID-19. Study as a whole: The United States, Italy and Spain supplied acute and convalescent COVID-19 samples. PBMCs, B-cell-depleted T cells, or T cells were the source of the cDNA or gDNA that made up the material.

In the source study's methods: Amplification with reference gene primers provided the estimates of nucleated cell counts. The method was immunoSEQ multiplex PCR; TCRdb's version includes in-frame clones alone and lacks a portion of them. The D gene and trimming were derived from the DNA, and the V and J assignments and clone size from that table. The data contain some 320,000 clones, 65% to 90% of them singletons. Trimming left V 10 bases short and J 4 bases short, with 31 bases between. The CDR3 is made up of 18 amino acids. Germline CDR1 and CDR2: MRHNA and SNTAGT. Input material: peripheral blood. The chain recombines TRBV6-4 with TRBJ1-1, with D possibly matching TRBD1 (5 bases). This sequence was found in a human donor in a cohort sampled during active COVID-19. The CDR3 loop reads CATPFKIDLGRAATEAFF. The CDR3 bases are TGTGCCACCCCCTTCAAAATCGACCTTGGCAGGGCCGCCACTGAAGCTTTCTTT.